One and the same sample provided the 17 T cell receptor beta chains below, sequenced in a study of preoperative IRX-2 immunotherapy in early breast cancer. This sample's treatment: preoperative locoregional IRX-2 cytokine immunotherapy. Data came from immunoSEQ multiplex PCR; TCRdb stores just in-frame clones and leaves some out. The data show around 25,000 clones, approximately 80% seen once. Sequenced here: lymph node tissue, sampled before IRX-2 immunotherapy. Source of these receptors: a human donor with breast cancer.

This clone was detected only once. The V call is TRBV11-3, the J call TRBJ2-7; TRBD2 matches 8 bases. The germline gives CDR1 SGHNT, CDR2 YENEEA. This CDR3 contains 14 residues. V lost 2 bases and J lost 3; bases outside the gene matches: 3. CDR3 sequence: CASSLLAGHYEQYF. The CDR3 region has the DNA TGTGCCAGCAGCTTATTAGCGGGACACTACGAGCAGTACTTC.

CDR3 sequence (DNA): TGTGCCAGTACCCCGACAGGGCTGGGAAACACCATATATTTT. It translates to CASTPTGLGNTIYF. This chain links TRBV19 with TRBJ1-3; 7 bases are shared with TRBD1. The CDR3 loop spans 14 amino acids. The germline V gene encodes CDR1 LNHDA and CDR2 SQIVND (reference sequence). J gave up 4 bases and V 7 bases, and 7 bases lay outside the gene matches.

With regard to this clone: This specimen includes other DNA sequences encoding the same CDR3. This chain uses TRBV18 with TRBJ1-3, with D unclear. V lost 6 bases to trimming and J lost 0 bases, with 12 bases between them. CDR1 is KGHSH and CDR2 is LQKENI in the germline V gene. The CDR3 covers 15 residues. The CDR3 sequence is CASSPTAGSGNTIYF. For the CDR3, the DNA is TGTGCCAGCTCCCCGACGGCTGGCTCTGGAAACACCATATATTTT.

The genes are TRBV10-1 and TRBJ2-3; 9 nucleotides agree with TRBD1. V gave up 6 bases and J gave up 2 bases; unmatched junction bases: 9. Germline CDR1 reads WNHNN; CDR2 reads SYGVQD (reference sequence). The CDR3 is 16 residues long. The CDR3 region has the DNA TGCGCCAGCAGCCAGGGACAGGGACGGGCCACAGATACGCAGTATTTT. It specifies CASSQGQGRATDTQYF.

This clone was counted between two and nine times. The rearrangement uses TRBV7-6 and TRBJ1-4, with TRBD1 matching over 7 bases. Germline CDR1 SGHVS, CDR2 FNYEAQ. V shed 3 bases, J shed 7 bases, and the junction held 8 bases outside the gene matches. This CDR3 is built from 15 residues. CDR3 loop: CASSLTGTVVEKLFF. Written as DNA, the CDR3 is TGTGCCAGCAGCTTGACCGGGACAGTGGTTGAAAAACTGTTTTTT.

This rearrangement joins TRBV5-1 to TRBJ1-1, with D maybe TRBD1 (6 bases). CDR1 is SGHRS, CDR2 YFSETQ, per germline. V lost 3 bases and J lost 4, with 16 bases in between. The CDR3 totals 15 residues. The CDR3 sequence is CASSSGGQGRTEAFF. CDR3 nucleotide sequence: TGCGCCAGCAGCTCGGGAGGTCAGGGGCGCACTGAAGCTTTCTTT.

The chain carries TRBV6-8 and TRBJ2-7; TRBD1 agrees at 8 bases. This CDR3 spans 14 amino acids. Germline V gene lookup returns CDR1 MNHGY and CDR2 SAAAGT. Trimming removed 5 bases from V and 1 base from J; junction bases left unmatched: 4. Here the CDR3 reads CASSGQGLSYEQYF. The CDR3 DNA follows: TGTGCCAGCAGTGGACAGGGCTTATCCTACGAGCAGTACTTC.

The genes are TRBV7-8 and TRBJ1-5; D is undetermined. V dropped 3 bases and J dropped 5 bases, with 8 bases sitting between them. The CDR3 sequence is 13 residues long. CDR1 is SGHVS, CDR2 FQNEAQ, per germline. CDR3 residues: CASSFARDQPQHF. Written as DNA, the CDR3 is TGTGCCAGCAGCTTCGCCAGAGATCAGCCCCAGCATTTT.

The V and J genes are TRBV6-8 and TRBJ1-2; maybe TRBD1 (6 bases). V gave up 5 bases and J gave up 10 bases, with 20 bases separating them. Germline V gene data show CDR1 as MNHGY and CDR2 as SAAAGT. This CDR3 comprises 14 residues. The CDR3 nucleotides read TGTGCCAGCAGTGGTAGCCGGGACATAAATATCTACACCTTC. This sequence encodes CASSGSRDINIYTF.

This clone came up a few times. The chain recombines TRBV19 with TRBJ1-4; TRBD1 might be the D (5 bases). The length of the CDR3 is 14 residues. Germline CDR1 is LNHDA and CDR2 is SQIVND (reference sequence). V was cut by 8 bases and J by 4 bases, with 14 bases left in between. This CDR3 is CASALTGNNEKLFF. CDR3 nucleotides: TGTGCCAGTGCCTTAACAGGAAATAATGAAAAACTGTTTTTT.

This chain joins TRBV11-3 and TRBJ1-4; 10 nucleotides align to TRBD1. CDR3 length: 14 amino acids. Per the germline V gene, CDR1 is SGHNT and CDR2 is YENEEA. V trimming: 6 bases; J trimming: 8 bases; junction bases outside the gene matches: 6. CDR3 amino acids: CASSSGQGKEKLFF. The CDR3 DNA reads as TGTGCCAGCAGTTCGGGACAGGGGAAAGAAAAACTGTTTTTT.

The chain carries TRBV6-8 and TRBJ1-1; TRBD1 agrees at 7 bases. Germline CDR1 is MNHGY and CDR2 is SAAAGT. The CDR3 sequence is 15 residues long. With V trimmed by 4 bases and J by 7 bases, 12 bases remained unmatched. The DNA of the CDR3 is TGTGCCAGCAGTTCCGTGACAGGGAGGACCCTTGAAGCTTTCTTT. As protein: CASSSVTGRTLEAFF.

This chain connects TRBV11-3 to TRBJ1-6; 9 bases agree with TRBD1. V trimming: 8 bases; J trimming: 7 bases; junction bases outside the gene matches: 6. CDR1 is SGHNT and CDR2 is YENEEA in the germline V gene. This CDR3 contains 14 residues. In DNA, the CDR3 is TGTGCCAGCGGCGTGGGACAGGGAAATTCACCCCTCCACTTT. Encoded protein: CASGVGQGNSPLHF.

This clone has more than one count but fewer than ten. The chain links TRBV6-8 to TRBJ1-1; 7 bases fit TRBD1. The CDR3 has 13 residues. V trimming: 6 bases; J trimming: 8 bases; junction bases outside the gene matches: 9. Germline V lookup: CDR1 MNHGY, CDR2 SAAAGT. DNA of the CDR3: TGTGCCAGCAGCCGCCAACAGGGGTCGGAAGCTTTCTTT. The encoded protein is CASSRQQGSEAFF.

CDR3 region: CASYSGSSGNTIYF. CDR3 bases: TGTGCCAGTTACTCCGGGAGTTCTGGAAACACCATATATTTT. The genes are TRBV19 and TRBJ1-3; D gene uncertain. The CDR3 has 14 amino acids. The germline gives CDR1 LNHDA, CDR2 SQIVND (reference sequence). V was clipped by 8 bases and J by 1 base, with 12 bases between them.

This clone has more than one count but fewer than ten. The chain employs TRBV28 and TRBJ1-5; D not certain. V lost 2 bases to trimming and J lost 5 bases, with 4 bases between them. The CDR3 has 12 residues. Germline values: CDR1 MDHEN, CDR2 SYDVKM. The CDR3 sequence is CASSLLYQPQHF. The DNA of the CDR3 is TGTGCCAGCAGTTTACTTTATCAGCCCCAGCATTTT.

DNA for the CDR3: TGTGCCAGCAGCCGCGGGGACAGAACGAATGGCTACACCTTC. Residues: CASSRGDRTNGYTF. The rearrangement uses TRBV6-8 and TRBJ1-2; 7 nucleotides agree with TRBD1. This CDR3 spans 14 amino acids. V was pared by 6 bases and J by 6 bases, with 10 bases of the junction left unmatched. CDR1 is MNHGY, CDR2 SAAAGT, per germline.